This TCR beta chain was profiled in a study of T cell responses to AZD1222 COVID-19 vaccine. Overall study results and limits: The breadth and depth of Spike-specific TCRs increased once two AZD1222 doses had been given.

The germline V gene encodes CDR1 SGDLS and CDR2 YYNGEE. CDR3 length: 16 residues. The V end was cut by 3 bases, the J end by 0 bases, with 13 bases between. Of note for this clone: The antigen is unknown.

Profiled with immunoSEQ multiplex PCR; TCRdb holds only in-frame clones, not every one. The repertoire consists of approximately 90,000 clones, with around 87% occurring once and the leading ten covering more than 7.5%. V is TRBV9 and J is TRBJ1-3; D is perhaps TRBD1 (6 bases). The sample consisted of peripheral blood, taken on day 0 of AZD1222 vaccination. The source is an adult in good health. The CDR3 coding sequence is TGTGCCAGCAGCGCAACACAGGGTTACTCTGGAAACACCATATATTTT. It yields the protein CASSATQGYSGNTIYF.